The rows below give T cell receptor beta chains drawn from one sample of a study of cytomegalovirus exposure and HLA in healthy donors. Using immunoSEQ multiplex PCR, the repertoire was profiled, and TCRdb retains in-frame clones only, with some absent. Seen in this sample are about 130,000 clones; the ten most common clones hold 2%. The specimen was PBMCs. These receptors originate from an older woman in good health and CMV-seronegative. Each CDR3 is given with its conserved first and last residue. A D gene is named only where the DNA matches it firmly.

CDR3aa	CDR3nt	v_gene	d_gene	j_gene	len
CAISGTVNTEAFF	TGTGCCATCAGTGGGACAGTGAACACTGAAGCTTTCTTT	TRBV10-3	NA	TRBJ1-1	13
CASEAGGRYTEAFF	TGTGCCAGTGAAGCAGGGGGAAGGTACACTGAAGCTTTCTTT	TRBV19	TRBD1	TRBJ1-1	14
CASRGLQVANYGYTF	TGCGCCAGCAGGGGGCTACAGGTAGCTAACTATGGCTACACCTTC	TRBV5-1	NA	TRBJ1-2	15
CAIRDFQGPQHF	TGTGCCATCCGGGATTTTCAAGGGCCCCAGCATTTT	TRBV10-3	NA	TRBJ1-5	12
CASSLGTGNQPQHF	TGTGCCAGCAGCTTGGGGACAGGCAATCAGCCCCAGCATTTT	TRBV5-6	NA	TRBJ1-5	14
CASSALTTGTPLTF	TGTGCCAGCAGTGCCTTAACGACCGGGACTCCACTTACCTTC	TRBV6-4	NA	TRBJ2-7	14
CASSHDGLTTDEQYF	TGCGCCAGCAGCCATGATGGACTGACGACCGACGAGCAGTACTTC	TRBV4-1	NA	TRBJ2-7	15
CASSLVGTGLNEQFF	TGCGCCAGCAGCTTGGTCGGGACAGGGCTGAATGAGCAGTTCTTC	TRBV5-1	TRBD1	TRBJ2-1	15
CASSYSGVGNQPQHF	TGTGCCAGCAGTTACTCGGGAGTAGGCAATCAGCCCCAGCATTTT	TRBV6-5	NA	TRBJ1-5	15
CASSLQMHNSPLHF	TGTGCCAGCAGTTTACAGATGCATAATTCACCCCTCCACTTT	TRBV6-1	NA	TRBJ1-6	14
CAWREQGAILNQPQHF	TGTGCCTGGAGGGAACAGGGGGCGATCCTCAATCAGCCCCAGCATTTT	TRBV30	TRBD1	TRBJ1-5	16
CAIGGTNTGELFF	TGTGCCATCGGGGGAACGAACACCGGGGAGCTGTTTTTT	TRBV6-5	NA	TRBJ2-2	13
CASSPGQGSEYF	TGTGCCAGCTCACCCGGACAGGGTAGTGAGTACTTC	TRBV18	TRBD1	TRBJ2-7	12
CASSVDSSVNIQYF	TGTGCCAGCAGTGTAGACAGTTCAGTAAACATTCAGTACTTC	TRBV6-1	NA	TRBJ2-4	14
CASSLGGPRGTDTQYF	TGTGCCAGCAGTTTAGGAGGACCCCGGGGCACAGATACGCAGTATTTT	TRBV28	NA	TRBJ2-3	16
CASSSRTGAGELFF	TGTGCCAGCAGCTCTAGGACTGGGGCCGGGGAGCTGTTTTTT	TRBV5-4	NA	TRBJ2-2	14
CASSLTGGYEQYF	TGTGCCAGCAGTTTAACAGGGGGCTACGAGCAGTACTTC	TRBV27	TRBD1	TRBJ2-7	13
CASSAQQMNTEAFF	TGCGCCAGCAGCGCACAGCAAATGAACACTGAAGCTTTCTTT	TRBV5-1	NA	TRBJ1-1	14
CASSSWTGKAGELFF	TGTGCCAGCAGCTCCTGGACAGGGAAGGCCGGGGAGCTGTTTTTT	TRBV7-3	TRBD1	TRBJ2-2	15
CASSPGSNYGYTF	TGCGCCAGCAGCCCGGGTTCTAACTATGGCTACACCTTC	TRBV5-1	NA	TRBJ1-2	13
CASGGQGEQPQHF	TGTGCCAGCGGGGGACAGGGGGAACAGCCCCAGCATTTT	TRBV27	TRBD1	TRBJ1-5	13
CASSYSGGRPDTEAFF	TGTGCCAGCAGTTACTCTGGAGGCCGTCCGGACACTGAAGCTTTCTTT	TRBV6-6	NA	TRBJ1-1	16
CASSLFRNTDTQYF	TGCGCCAGCAGCTTGTTCAGGAACACAGATACGCAGTATTTT	TRBV5-1	NA	TRBJ2-3	14
CASSALTGLNTEAFF	TGTGCCAGCAGTGCTCTGACAGGCCTGAACACTGAAGCTTTCTTT	TRBV6-1	NA	TRBJ1-1	15
CASRETSGNSYEQYF	TGTGCCAGCAGAGAGACTAGCGGGAACTCCTACGAGCAGTACTTC	TRBV2	TRBD2	TRBJ2-7	15
CASSVAVADTDTQYF	TGTGCCAGCAGCGTAGCTGTAGCGGACACAGATACGCAGTATTTT	TRBV9	NA	TRBJ2-3	15
CASSPRQGGTDTQYF	TGCGCCAGCAGCCCAAGGCAGGGTGGCACAGATACGCAGTATTTT	TRBV5-1	NA	TRBJ2-3	15